This T cell receptor beta chain is from a study of Ad26.COV2.S vaccination and SARS-CoV-2 variants. Study context: The study gave Ad26.COV2.S intramuscularly, once or twice 56 days apart. Findings of the study overall: Reports say spike-specific CD8+ and CD4+ T cell responses covered substantial breadth after vaccination. Vaccinees displayed broader spike-specific TCR repertoires than placebo recipients.

The germline gives CDR1 WSHSY, CDR2 SAAADI. CDR3 length: 15 amino acids. The J segment lost 5 bases and the V segment lost 7 bases, leaving 9 bases of the junction unmatched. Repertoires were generated with immunoSEQ multiplex PCR, while TCRdb's copy carries only in-frame clones and drops some. The sample contains just over 350,000 clones, approximately 84% of which appear only once. Treatment specified: some 20 received Ad26.COV2.S at low or high dose, single or two shots; several received placebo; per-sample allocation not given. The investigators took samples on day 63 after the first vaccine or placebo injection. This vaccine is an Ad26 vector that expresses the Wuhan-strain SARS-CoV-2 spike. Concerning this clone itself: What it recognizes is unknown.

This rearrangement joins TRBV10-2 to TRBJ2-3; 10 positions agree with TRBD2. This sequence originates from a person between 18 and 59 years old who received the Ad26.COV2.S COVID-19 vaccine or a placebo. The sequencing used peripheral blood, collected in a trial of Ad26.COV2.S vaccine versus placebo. Here the CDR3 reads CASTGLAGVLDTQYF. The CDR3 region has the DNA TGCGCCAGCACCGGGCTAGCGGGAGTTTTAGATACGCAGTATTTT.